The sequence of this T cell receptor beta chain was determined in a study of T-cell reconstitution after alpha-beta-depleted transplantation in children (dated by TCRdb to 2016 to 2017). Describing the broader study: Using TCR repertoire profiling, the study quantitatively followed how T-cell immune reconstitution unfolded in children after TCRalphabeta/CD19-depleted allogeneic hematopoietic cell transplantation.

Interpreted using the paper, the time point label stands for: day 60 (about 2 months) after transplantation. The treatment or condition label for this specimen denotes: allogeneic hematopoietic cell transplantation with graft depleted of TCRalphabeta T cells and CD19 B cells. Transplant recipients were children who received TCRalphabeta/CD19-depleted allogeneic hematopoietic cell grafts. The library was generated by PCR. The listed sequencing device is Illumina HiSeq 2500. TCR libraries were prepared with molecular barcoding, using unique molecular identifiers to normalize TCRbeta repertoire quantification. Starting from the raw public reads, TCRdb applied fastp trimming at Q25, assembled clones with MiXCR and retained in-frame beta chains. Each entry merges the rows of one CDR3 protein and shows their most common DNA and genes. Across this sample there are 45,000 to 55,000 distinct CDR3 sequences, with about 5% seen only once. The top ten hold about 30% of the sample.

The germline V gene (reference sequence) supplies CDR1 DFQATT and CDR2 SNEGSKA. V is shortened by 5 bases, J by 4 bases, and the region joining them spans 12 bases. Inclusive of the bounding cysteine and phenylalanine, the CDR3 is 12 residues long. This entry keeps only the CDR3 DNA: 36 bases, framed from base 1. This clonotype has a count of ten or more. The antigen it recognizes is unknown. No much larger clone is present one base from it, and per-base qualities are unavailable. The paper as a whole reports these results and caveats: In some patients, the high TCRbeta diversity seen at day 60 was put down to recipient T cells and intrathymic progenitors that had survived conditioning. Apparently early alphabetaT-cell count recovery about two months after transplant reportedly relied on only several hundred rapidly expanded clones derived from non-depleted graft cells. Over subsequent months, a decline in hyperexpanded clone frequencies was noted, and after one year, T-cell counts and TCRbeta diversity were mostly ascribed to newly produced T cells.

The chain employs TRBV20-1 and TRBJ2-7, with the D gene tentatively TRBD1 or TRBD2, based on 6 matching bases in each. The sample consisted of PBMCs, mostly from graft donor cells, taken 60 days after TCRalphabeta/CD19-depleted stem cell transplant. This receptor was identified in a female patient younger than 10 who had a stem cell transplant for aplastic anemia, so the T cells may come from the graft donor. The sequenced DNA: TGCAGTGCTGGAGGGGGGCGGTACGAGCAGTACTTC. This encodes CSAGGGRYEQYF.